This TCR beta chain was observed in a study of T cell repertoires in cytomegalovirus infection. As for the study in general: Shared public TCR beta signatures pointed to both CMV infection and a matching HLA type.

Points from the study as a whole: Dominating the ex vivo response were TCR beta clonotypes that were CMV-specific and HLA-C-restricted.

TCRdb redid the calling of the reads with MiXCR, one entry per CDR3 protein. Among about 770,000 distinct CDR3 sequences listed, 29% were seen once. This clonotype was seen just once. Antigen unknown. The CDR3 is 13 amino acids. Trimming took 8 bases from V and 1 from J, leaving 11 bases between them. CDR1 and CDR2 (germline): LNHDA, SQIVND (reference sequence). This TCR came from a human donor in good health (CMV status not recorded). Some clones in this sample may be carry-over from other donors' samples. The chain uses TRBV19 and TRBJ1-1; D unclear. Sequences were derived from cultured CD8+ T cells from PBMCs, sampled from culture after CMV antigen stimulation. The CDR3 region is CASAPDGNTEAFF. CDR3 nucleotide sequence: TGTGCCAGTGCCCCCGACGGGAACACTGAAGCTTTCTTT.